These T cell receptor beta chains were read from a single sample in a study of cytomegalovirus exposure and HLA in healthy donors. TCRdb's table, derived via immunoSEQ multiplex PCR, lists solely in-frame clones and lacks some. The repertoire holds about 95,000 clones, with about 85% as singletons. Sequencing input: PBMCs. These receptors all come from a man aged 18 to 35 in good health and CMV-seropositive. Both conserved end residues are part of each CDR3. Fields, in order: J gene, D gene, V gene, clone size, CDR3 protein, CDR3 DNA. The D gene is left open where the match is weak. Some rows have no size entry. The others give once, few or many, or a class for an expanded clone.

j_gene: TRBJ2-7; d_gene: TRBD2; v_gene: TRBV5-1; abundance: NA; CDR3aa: CASSTRELWYEQYF; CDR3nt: TGCGCCAGCAGCACGCGGGAGCTCTGGTACGAGCAGTACTTC
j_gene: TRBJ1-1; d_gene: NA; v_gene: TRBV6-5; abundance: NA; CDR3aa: CASSYSQMNTEAFF; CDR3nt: TGTGCCAGCAGTTATTCCCAGATGAACACTGAAGCTTTCTTT
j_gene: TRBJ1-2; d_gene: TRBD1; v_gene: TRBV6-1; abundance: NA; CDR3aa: CASSEGQGVSYGYTF; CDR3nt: TGTGCCAGCAGTGAGGGACAGGGGGTCTCCTATGGCTACACCTTC
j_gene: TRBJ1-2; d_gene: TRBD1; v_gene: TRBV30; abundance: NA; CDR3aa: CAWSGQTINGYTF; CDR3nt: TGTGCCTGGTCGGGACAGACTATTAATGGCTACACCTTC
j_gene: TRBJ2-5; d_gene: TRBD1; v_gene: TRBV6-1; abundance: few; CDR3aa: CASSGLGTGNGYKYF; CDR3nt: TGTGCCAGCAGTGGCCTCGGGACAGGGAATGGATACAAGTACTTC
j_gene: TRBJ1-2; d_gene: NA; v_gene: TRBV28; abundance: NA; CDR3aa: CASSSSFRAGYGYTF; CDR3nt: TGTGCCAGCAGTTCCAGTTTCAGGGCCGGCTATGGCTACACCTTC
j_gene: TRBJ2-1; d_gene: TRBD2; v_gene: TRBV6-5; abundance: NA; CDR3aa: CASSYSTGGDEQFF; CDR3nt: TGTGCCAGCAGTTACTCGACTGGGGGGGATGAGCAGTTCTTC
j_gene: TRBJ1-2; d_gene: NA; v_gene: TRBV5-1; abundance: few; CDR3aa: CASSLARADYGYTF; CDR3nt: TGCGCCAGCAGCTTGGCCAGGGCGGACTATGGCTACACCTTC
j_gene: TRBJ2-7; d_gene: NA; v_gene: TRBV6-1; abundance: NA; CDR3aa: CASSDSSGSAEQYF; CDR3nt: TGTGCCAGCAGCGATTCCTCGGGGTCGGCCGAGCAGTACTTC
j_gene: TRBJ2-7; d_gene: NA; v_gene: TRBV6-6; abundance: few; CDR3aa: CASSYSSHTQYEQYF; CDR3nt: TGTGCCAGCAGTTACAGCTCACACACACAGTACGAGCAGTACTTC
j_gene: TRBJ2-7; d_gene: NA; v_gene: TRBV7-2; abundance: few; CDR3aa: CASSPQGVEQYF; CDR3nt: TGTGCCAGCAGCCCACAGGGAGTCGAGCAGTACTTC
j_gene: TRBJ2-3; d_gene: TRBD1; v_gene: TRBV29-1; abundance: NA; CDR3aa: CSGLFPLPGTGGWDTQYF; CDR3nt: TGCAGCGGGCTCTTTCCTCTTCCCGGGACAGGGGGGTGGGATACGCAGTATTTT
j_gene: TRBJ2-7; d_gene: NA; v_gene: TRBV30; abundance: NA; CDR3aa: CAWSVPDFVRPMPAYYEQYF; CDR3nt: TGTGCCTGGAGTGTACCGGACTTTGTCCGGCCAATGCCCGCCTACTACGAGCAGTACTTC
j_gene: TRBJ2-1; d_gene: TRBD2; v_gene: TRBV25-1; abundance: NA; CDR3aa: CASSELAGEGGEQFF; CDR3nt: TGTGCCAGCAGTGAATTAGCGGGGGAAGGCGGTGAGCAGTTCTTC
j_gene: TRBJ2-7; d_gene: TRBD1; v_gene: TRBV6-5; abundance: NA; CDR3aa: CASTPQGSYEQYF; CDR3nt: TGTGCCAGCACCCCACAGGGGTCCTACGAGCAGTACTTC
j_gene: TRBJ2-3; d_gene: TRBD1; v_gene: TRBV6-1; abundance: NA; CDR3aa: CASSPRGLTGDTQYF; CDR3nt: TGTGCCAGCAGTCCCAGGGGGCTCACGGGGGATACGCAGTATTTT
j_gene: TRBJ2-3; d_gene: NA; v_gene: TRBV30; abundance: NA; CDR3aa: CAWSVLRGTDTQYF; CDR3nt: TGTGCCTGGAGTGTACTCAGGGGAACAGATACGCAGTATTTT
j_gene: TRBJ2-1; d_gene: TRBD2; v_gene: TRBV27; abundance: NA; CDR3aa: CASRPTSGRIISYNEQFF; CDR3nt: TGTGCCAGCAGGCCTACTAGCGGGAGAATCATCTCCTACAATGAGCAGTTCTTC
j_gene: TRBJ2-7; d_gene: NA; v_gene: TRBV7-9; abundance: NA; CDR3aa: CASSSPQGRYEQYF; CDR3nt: TGTGCCAGCAGCTCACCACAGGGGAGGTACGAGCAGTACTTC
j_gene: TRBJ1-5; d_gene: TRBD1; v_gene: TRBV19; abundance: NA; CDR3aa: CASKGQGGDQPQHF; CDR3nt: TGTGCCAGTAAGGGACAGGGCGGCGATCAGCCCCAGCATTTT
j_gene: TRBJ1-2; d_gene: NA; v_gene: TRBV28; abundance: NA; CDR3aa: CASTLFRGVDGYTF; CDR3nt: TGTGCCAGCACCCTATTCAGGGGAGTAGATGGCTACACCTTC
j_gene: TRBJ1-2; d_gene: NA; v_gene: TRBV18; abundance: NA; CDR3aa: CASSPSVPGGRRGYTF; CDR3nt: TGTGCCAGCTCACCATCTGTACCAGGAGGGAGACGGGGCTACACCTTC
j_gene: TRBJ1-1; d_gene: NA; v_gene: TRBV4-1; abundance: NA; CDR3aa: CASSREPLGTEAFF; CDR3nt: TGCGCCAGCAGTAGGGAGCCGTTGGGCACTGAAGCTTTCTTT
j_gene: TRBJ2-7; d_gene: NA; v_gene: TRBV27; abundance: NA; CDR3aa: CASSLVGAHEQYF; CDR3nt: TGTGCCAGCAGTTTAGTTGGGGCCCACGAGCAGTACTTC
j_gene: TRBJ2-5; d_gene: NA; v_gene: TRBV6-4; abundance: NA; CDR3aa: CASSDEAGGKTQYF; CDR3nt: TGTGCCAGCAGTGACGAGGCAGGAGGAAAGACCCAGTACTTC
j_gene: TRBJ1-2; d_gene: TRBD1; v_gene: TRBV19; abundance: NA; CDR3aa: CASSPEQGYYGYTF; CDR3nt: TGTGCCAGTAGCCCGGAACAGGGGTACTATGGCTACACCTTC
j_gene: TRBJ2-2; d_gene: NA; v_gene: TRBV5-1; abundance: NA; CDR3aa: CASSLDGRELFF; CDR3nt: TGCGCCAGCAGCTTGGATGGGCGGGAGCTGTTTTTT
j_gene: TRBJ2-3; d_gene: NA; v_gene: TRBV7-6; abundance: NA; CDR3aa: CASSYGGSTDTQYF; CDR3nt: TGTGCCAGCAGCTACGGAGGGAGCACAGATACGCAGTATTTT
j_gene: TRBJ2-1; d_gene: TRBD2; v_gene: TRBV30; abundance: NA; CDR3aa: CAWSRRTSLPRVIYNEQFF; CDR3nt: TGTGCCTGGAGTCGCCGGACTAGCCTTCCAAGGGTTATCTACAATGAGCAGTTCTTC
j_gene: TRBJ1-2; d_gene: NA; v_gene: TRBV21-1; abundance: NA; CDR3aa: CASSKHSLRDSFYGYTF; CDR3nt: TGTGCCAGCAGCAAACATTCTCTCCGGGACAGTTTCTATGGCTACACCTTC
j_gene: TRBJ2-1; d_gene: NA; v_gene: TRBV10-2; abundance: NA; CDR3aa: CASSEGGPPYNEQFF; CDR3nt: TGCGCCAGCAGTGAGGGCGGGCCGCCCTACAATGAGCAGTTCTTC
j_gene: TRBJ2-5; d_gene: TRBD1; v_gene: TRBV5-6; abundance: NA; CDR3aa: CASSPPTGVETQYF; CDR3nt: TGTGCCAGCAGCCCCCCCACAGGGGTAGAGACCCAGTACTTC
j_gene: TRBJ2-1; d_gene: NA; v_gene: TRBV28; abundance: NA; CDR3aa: CASGGTDNKQFF; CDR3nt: TGTGCCAGCGGGGGGACAGACAATAAGCAGTTCTTC
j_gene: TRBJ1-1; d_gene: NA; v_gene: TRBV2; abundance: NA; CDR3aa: CASNNHEAFF; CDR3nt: TGTGCCAGCAACAACCACGAAGCTTTCTTT
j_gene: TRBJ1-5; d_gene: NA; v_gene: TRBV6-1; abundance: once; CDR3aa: CASSEAGGNQPQHF; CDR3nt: TGTGCCAGCAGTGAAGCAGGGGGCAATCAGCCCCAGCATTTT
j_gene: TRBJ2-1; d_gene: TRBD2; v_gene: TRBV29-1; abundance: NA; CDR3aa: CSVEERTSSYNEQFF; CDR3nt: TGCAGCGTTGAAGAGCGGACTAGCTCCTACAATGAGCAGTTCTTC
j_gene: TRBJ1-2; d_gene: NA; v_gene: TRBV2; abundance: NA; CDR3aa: CASSAEALTF; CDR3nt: TGTGCCAGCAGTGCTGAGGCGCTCACCTTC
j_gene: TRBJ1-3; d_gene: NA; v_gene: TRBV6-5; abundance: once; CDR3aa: CASSTRGVNTIYF; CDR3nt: TGTGCCAGCAGTACCCGCGGCGTTAACACCATATATTTT
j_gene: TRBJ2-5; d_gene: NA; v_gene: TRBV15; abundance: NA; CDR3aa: CATSRGAQTQYF; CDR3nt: TGTGCCACCAGCAGAGGGGCGCAGACCCAGTACTTC
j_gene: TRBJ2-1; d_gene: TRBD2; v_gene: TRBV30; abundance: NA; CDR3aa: CAWSVGTSGSMNEQFF; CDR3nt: TGTGCCTGGAGTGTTGGTACTAGCGGGAGTATGAATGAGCAGTTCTTC
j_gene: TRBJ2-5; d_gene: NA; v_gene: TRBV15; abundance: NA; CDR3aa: CATSRDRWDSFEKGTQYF; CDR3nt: TGTGCCACCAGCAGAGATCGCTGGGACTCCTTCGAAAAAGGGACCCAGTACTTC
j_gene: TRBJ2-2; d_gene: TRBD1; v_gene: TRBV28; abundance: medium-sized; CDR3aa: CASSLYRGPNTGELFF; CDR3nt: TGTGCCAGCAGTTTATACAGGGGACCAAACACCGGGGAGCTGTTTTTT
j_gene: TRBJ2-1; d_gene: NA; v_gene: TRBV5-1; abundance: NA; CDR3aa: CASSAQANEQFF; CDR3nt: TGCGCCAGCAGCGCCCAAGCAAATGAGCAGTTCTTC
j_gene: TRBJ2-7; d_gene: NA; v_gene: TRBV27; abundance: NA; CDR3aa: CASSSSTYEQYF; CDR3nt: TGTGCCAGCAGTTCCTCAACTTACGAGCAGTACTTC
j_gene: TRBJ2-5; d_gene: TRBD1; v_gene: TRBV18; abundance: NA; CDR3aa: CASSPRGGDETQYF; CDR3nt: TGTGCCAGCTCACCGCGAGGGGGCGACGAGACCCAGTACTTC
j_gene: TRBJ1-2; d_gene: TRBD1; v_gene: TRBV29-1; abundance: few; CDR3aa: CSVEDNRGGYTF; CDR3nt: TGCAGCGTTGAAGACAACAGGGGTGGCTACACCTTC
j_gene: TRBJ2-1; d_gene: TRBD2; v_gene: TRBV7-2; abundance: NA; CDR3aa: CASSLALTSGYRNEQFF; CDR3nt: TGTGCCAGCAGCTTGGCCCTGACTAGCGGGTATAGGAATGAGCAGTTCTTC
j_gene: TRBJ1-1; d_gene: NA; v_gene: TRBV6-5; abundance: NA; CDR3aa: CASSFLENTEAFF; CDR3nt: TGTGCCAGCAGTTTCTTAGAGAACACTGAAGCTTTCTTT
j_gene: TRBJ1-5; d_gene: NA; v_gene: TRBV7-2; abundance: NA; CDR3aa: CASSLVRGSNQPQHF; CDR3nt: TGTGCCAGCAGCTTAGTCAGGGGTAGCAATCAGCCCCAGCATTTT
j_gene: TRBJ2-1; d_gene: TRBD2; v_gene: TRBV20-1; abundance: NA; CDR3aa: CSAGRGTEQFF; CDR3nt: TGCAGTGCTGGGCGGGGGACTGAGCAGTTCTTC
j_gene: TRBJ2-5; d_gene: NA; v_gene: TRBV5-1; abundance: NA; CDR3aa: CASSLGRGETQYF; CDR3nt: TGCGCCAGCAGCTTGGGAAGGGGCGAGACCCAGTACTTC
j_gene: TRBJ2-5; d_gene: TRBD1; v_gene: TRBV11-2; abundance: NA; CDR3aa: CASSWGQAQETQYF; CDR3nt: TGTGCCAGCAGCTGGGGACAGGCTCAAGAGACCCAGTACTTC
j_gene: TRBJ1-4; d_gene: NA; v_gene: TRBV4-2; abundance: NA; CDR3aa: CASSQGGNEKLFF; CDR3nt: TGTGCCAGCAGCCAAGGAGGGAATGAAAAACTGTTTTTT
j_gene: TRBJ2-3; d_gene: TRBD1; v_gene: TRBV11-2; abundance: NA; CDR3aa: CASSLGQSTDTQYF; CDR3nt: TGTGCCAGCAGCCTGGGACAGAGCACAGATACGCAGTATTTT
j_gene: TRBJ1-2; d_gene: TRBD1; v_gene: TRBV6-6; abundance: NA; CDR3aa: CASSPQGVVGGYTF; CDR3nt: TGTGCCAGCAGCCCTCAGGGGGTTGTGGGTGGCTACACCTTC
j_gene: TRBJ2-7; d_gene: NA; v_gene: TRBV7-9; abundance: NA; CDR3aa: CASSLVVRGDEQYF; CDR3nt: TGTGCCAGCAGCTTAGTGGTCAGGGGGGACGAGCAGTACTTC
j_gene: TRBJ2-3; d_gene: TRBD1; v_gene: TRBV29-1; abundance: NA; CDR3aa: CSARQGNSDTQYF; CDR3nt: TGCAGCGCGCGACAGGGGAATTCAGATACGCAGTATTTT